These 10 T cell receptor beta chains originate from one sample sequenced in a study of OX40 agonist ivuxolimab in advanced cancers. Measured with immunoSEQ multiplex PCR; TCRdb has only the in-frame clones, and not every one. The table records more than 75,000 clones, 70% to 90% of them present only once. The material was CD4+ or CD8+ T cells sorted from blood, obtained in a trial of the OX40 agonist ivuxolimab. All receptors come from an adult with an advanced solid tumor such as melanoma, head and neck, liver or kidney cancer.

The chain combines TRBV9 with TRBJ2-3; 12 nucleotides match TRBD2. V dropped 0 bases and J dropped 3; count of bases not matched to a gene: 5. The CDR3 has 17 amino acids. CDR1 and CDR2 from the germline V gene are SGDLS and YYNGEE. In DNA, the CDR3 is TGTGCCAGCAGCGTAGCTCTTCTAGCGGGAGGGACAGATACGCAGTATTTT. Residues: CASSVALLAGGTDTQYF.

The chain couples TRBV19 to TRBJ2-7; the match to TRBD1 covers 7 bases. This CDR3 has 14 amino acids. CDR1 and CDR2 from the germline V gene are LNHDA and SQIVND (reference sequence). With 2 bases clipped from V and 3 bases from J, the junction kept 4 bases outside the gene matches. The CDR3 sequence is CASSISRDSYEQYF. CDR3 coding DNA: TGTGCCAGTAGTATATCCCGGGACAGCTACGAGCAGTACTTC.

The chain uses TRBV11-2 and TRBJ2-5; D is possibly TRBD2 (6 bases). This CDR3 is 15 amino acids long. Between the trimmed V and J ends, which lost 3 bases and 2 bases, there was a span of 13 bases. CDR1 and CDR2 from the germline V gene are SGHAT and FQNNGV. The CDR3 spells CASSFGIGGQETQYF. As DNA, the CDR3 is TGTGCCAGCAGCTTCGGAATAGGAGGGCAAGAGACCCAGTACTTC.

The rearrangement joins TRBV7-3 to TRBJ2-7, with D maybe TRBD1 (6 bases). The CDR3 consists of 14 residues. V was trimmed by 5 bases and J by 2 bases, leaving 13 bases between them. Looked up from germline, CDR1 is SGHTA and CDR2 is FQGTGA. CDR3 DNA: TGTGCCAGCAGCGACCCCGGACAGCCCTACGAGCAGTACTTC. Residues: CASSDPGQPYEQYF. Using reference TRBV7-3 and TRBJ2-7 for the parts outside the CDR3, the full variable domain is GAGVSQTPSNKVTEKGKYVELRCDPISGHTALYWYRQSLGQGPEFLIYFQGTGAADDSGLPNDRFFAVRPEGSVSTLKIQRTERGDSAVYLCASSDPGQPYEQYFGPGTRLTVT.

The chain uses TRBV6-5 and TRBJ1-6; a possible D gene is TRBD1 (6 bases). CDR3 size: 16 residues. CDR1 is MNHEY and CDR2 is SVGAGI in the germline V gene. The V and J ends lost 4 bases and 0 bases respectively, with 10 bases between them. Here the CDR3 DNA reads TGTGCCAGCAGTTTCGACAGGAGCTCCTATAATTCACCCCTCCACTTT. Protein sequence: CASSFDRSSYNSPLHF.

The chain combines TRBV7-3 with TRBJ1-1; D not resolved. CDR1 and CDR2 from the germline V gene are SGHTA and FQGTGA. Trimming removed 4 bases from V and 8 bases from J, with 11 bases in between. The CDR3 has 12 residues. The CDR3 protein is CASSYSGSEAFF. In nucleotides, the CDR3 is TGTGCCAGCAGCTACTCGGGGTCGGAAGCTTTCTTT.

CDR3 DNA: TGTGCCAGCAGCTTGGACGGACTAGCGCCTGAGCAGTTCTTC. It encodes CASSLDGLAPEQFF. This chain joins TRBV5-4 and TRBJ2-1; 9 bases line up with TRBD2. The CDR3 has 14 residues. Germline V gives CDR1 SGHNT, CDR2 YYREEE (reference sequence). J gave up 9 bases and V 0 bases, and 4 bases lay outside the gene matches.

This sequence joins TRBV4-2 and TRBJ2-7; D may be TRBD2 (5 bases). The V end lost 0 bases, the J end lost 6 bases, and 15 bases lay between the germline ends. The CDR3 runs to 15 residues. Germline V gene lookup returns CDR1 LGHNA and CDR2 YNFKEQ. The CDR3 protein is CASSQDPTSGVEQYF. In DNA form, the CDR3 reads TGTGCCAGCAGCCAAGATCCAACTTCCGGGGTCGAGCAGTACTTC.

The V call is TRBV19, the J call TRBJ2-1; D uncertain. Germline V gives CDR1 LNHDA, CDR2 SQIVND (reference sequence). The V end lost 6 bases, the J end lost 4 bases, and 13 bases lay between the germline ends. The CDR3 extends over 14 amino acids. DNA of the CDR3: TGTGCCAGTAGCCTTACCTCGGGTTACAATGAGCAGTTCTTC. It yields the protein CASSLTSGYNEQFF.

This clone has just one count. The chain has TRBV9 and TRBJ2-3; 12 nucleotides agree with TRBD2. This CDR3 has 18 residues. The germline gives CDR1 SGDLS, CDR2 YYNGEE. V gave up 4 bases and J gave up 4 bases; unmatched junction bases: 13. CDR3 amino acids: CASSPGLAGHEVADTQYF. The CDR3 region has the DNA TGTGCCAGCAGCCCCGGACTAGCGGGACATGAAGTGGCAGATACGCAGTATTTT.